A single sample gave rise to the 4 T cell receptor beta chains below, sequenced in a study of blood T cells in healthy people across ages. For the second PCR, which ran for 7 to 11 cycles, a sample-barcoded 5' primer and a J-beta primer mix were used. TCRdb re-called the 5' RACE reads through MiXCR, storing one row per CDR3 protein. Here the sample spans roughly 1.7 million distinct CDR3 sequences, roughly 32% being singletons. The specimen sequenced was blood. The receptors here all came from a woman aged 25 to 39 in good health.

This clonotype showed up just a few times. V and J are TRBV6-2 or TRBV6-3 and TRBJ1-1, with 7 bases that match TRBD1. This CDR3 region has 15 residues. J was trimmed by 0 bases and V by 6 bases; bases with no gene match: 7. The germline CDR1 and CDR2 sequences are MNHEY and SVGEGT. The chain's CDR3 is CASSDATGMNTEAFF. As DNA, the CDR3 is TGTGCCAGCAGCGACGCGACAGGGATGAACACTGAAGCTTTCTTT.

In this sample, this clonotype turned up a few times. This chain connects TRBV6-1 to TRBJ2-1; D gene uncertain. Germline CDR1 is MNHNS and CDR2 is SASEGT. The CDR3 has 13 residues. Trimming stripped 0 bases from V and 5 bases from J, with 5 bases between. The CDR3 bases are TGTGCCAGCAGTGAAGCGAGGCACAATGAGCAGTTCTTC. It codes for CASSEARHNEQFF.

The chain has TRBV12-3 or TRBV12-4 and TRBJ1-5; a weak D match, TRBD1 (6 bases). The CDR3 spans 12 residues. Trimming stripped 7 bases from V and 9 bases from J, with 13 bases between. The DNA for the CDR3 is TGTGCCAGCATGAAGGGACATTCGCCCCAGCATTTT. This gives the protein CASMKGHSPQHF.

The DNA for the CDR3 is TGCAGTGCATGGACTGGGAGCTCCTACAATGAGCAGTTCTTC. Encoded protein: CSAWTGSSYNEQFF. The chain couples TRBV20-1 to TRBJ2-1; D perhaps matches TRBD2 (5 bases). Trimming took off 6 bases at V and 0 bases at J, with 12 bases between the two ends. The V gene's germline CDR1 is DFQATT and CDR2 SNEGSKA (reference sequence). The CDR3 runs 14 residues.